This T cell receptor (beta chain) was observed in a study of T cells in Graves' hyperthyroidism and ophthalmopathy. Amplified TCR beta CDR3 regions came from RNA transcripts. The TCR CDR3 was amplified in a first-round RT-PCR using the HTBI primer set. TCRdb re-analysed the multiplex PCR reads in MiXCR, keeping a single row per CDR3 protein. The sample consists of approximately 400,000 distinct CDR3 sequences, more than 13% of them appearing once. This clonotype was seen a few times. This CDR3 has 13 amino acids. Germline V gives CDR1 MGHDK, CDR2 SYGVNS. V lost 8 bases to trimming and J lost 0 bases, with 10 bases between them.

This chain joins TRBV25-1 and TRBJ2-5, with no clear D. Sequenced sample: blood. The sequence derives from a man in his fifties with Graves' ophthalmopathy. Written as DNA, the CDR3 is TGTGCCAGCTCCTCGACGGACCAAGAGACCCAGTACTTC. Protein: CASSSTDQETQYF.